Each of the 26 T cell receptor beta chains below was sequenced from the same sample in a study of blood T cell repertoires in COVID-19 (dated by TCRdb to 2020 to 2021). Library construction relied on the immunoSEQ multiplex PCR assay. Here the immuneACCESS table is served through TCRdb, limited to in-frame sequences with V and J called. Missing clones are a known gap in these copies; in checked studies unresolved V genes cover under half, and the rest lacks a known reason. This sample has under 80,000 clones in its table, and 65% to 80% of those were observed once. The ten largest clones capture over 25% of the sample. Sequencing input: peripheral blood. The receptors stem from a human donor in a cohort sampled during active COVID-19.

J is TRBJ1-1 and V is TRBV5-4, with a possible D match to TRBD1 (5 bases). V shed 6 bases and J shed 5 bases, with 11 bases lying between them. The CDR3 contains 12 residues. From germline, CDR1 is SGHNT and CDR2 YYREEE (reference sequence). The CDR3 DNA is TGTGCCAGCAACCCCCAGGGAACTGAAGCTTTCTTT. It encodes CASNPQGTEAFF. Full variable domain (rest looked up from reference TRBV5-4 and TRBJ1-1): ETGVTQSPTHLIKTRGQQVTLRCSSQSGHNTVSWYQQALGQGPQFIFQYYREEENGRGNFPPRFSGLQFPNYSSELNVNALELDDSALYLCASNPQGTEAFFGQGTRLTVV.

The genes are TRBV6-5 and TRBJ1-2; D may be TRBD1 (6 bases). The CDR3 spans 13 residues. Trimming removed 7 bases at V and 10 bases at J, with 19 bases between. Germline CDR1 is MNHEY and CDR2 is SVGAGI. The CDR3 reads CASTGQPLLDYTF. CDR3 in DNA: TGTGCCAGCACCGGACAGCCACTCCTGGACTACACCTTC.

This chain connects TRBV5-1 to TRBJ2-1; 13 bases fit TRBD2. Germline lookup yields CDR1 SGHRS and CDR2 YFSETQ. This CDR3 comprises 16 residues. J gave up 5 bases and V 5 bases, and 7 bases lay outside the gene matches. The CDR3 protein is CASSYFGTSGNNEQFF. DNA of the CDR3: TGCGCCAGCAGTTATTTCGGGACTAGCGGGAACAATGAGCAGTTCTTC.

The chain carries TRBV6-5 and TRBJ2-5; 9 nucleotides match TRBD1. Germline CDR1 reads MNHEY; CDR2 reads SVGAGI. This CDR3 comprises 12 residues. V was pared by 8 bases and J by 5 bases, with 3 bases of the junction left unmatched. This chain's CDR3 is CASGTGKETQYF. The CDR3 bases are TGTGCCAGCGGGACAGGGAAGGAGACCCAGTACTTC.

The chain joins TRBV7-9 to TRBJ2-1, with 9 bases aligning to TRBD2. The CDR3 totals 16 residues. With 0 bases clipped from V and 3 bases from J, the junction kept 3 bases outside the gene matches. In germline, CDR1 is SEHNR, CDR2 FQNEAQ (reference sequence). CDR3 nucleotides: TGTGCCAGCAGCTTAGCTGTACTAGCGGGCTACAATGAGCAGTTCTTC. It yields the protein CASSLAVLAGYNEQFF.

The CDR3 DNA reads as TGTGCCAGCAGGAGGACTAGCGGGAGGGGCACAGATACGCAGTATTTT. It is translated as CASRRTSGRGTDTQYF. The chain couples TRBV5-8 to TRBJ2-3; TRBD2 matches 15 bases. Germline assignment: CDR1 SGHTS and CDR2 YDEGEE. The trim removed 5 bases at V and 1 base at J, leaving 2 bases unmatched. This CDR3 comprises 16 residues.

The chain couples TRBV4-2 to TRBJ1-4; unclear D gene. The CDR3 runs 16 residues. The germline V and J ends were trimmed by 0 bases and 4 bases, with 12 bases remaining between them. Germline CDR1 and CDR2: LGHNA and YNFKEQ. CDR3 in amino acids: CASSQEPPSGNEKLFF. DNA of the CDR3: TGTGCCAGCAGCCAAGAACCTCCTTCGGGTAATGAAAAACTGTTTTTT.

The gene calls are TRBV7-9 and TRBJ2-5, with TRBD2 matching 10 bases. The CDR3 spans 14 residues. V shed 1 base, J shed 5 bases, and the junction held 1 base outside the gene matches. CDR1 SEHNR and CDR2 FQNEAQ come from the germline V gene (reference sequence). CDR3 protein: CASSLGGLAETQYF. The CDR3, as DNA: TGTGCCAGCAGCTTAGGGGGACTAGCGGAGACCCAGTACTTC.

This clone was found once. The V gene is TRBV7-9, the J gene TRBJ1-5; D might be TRBD1 (6 bases). Between the trimmed V and J ends, which lost 5 bases and 0 bases, there was a span of 11 bases. Per germline, CDR1 SEHNR and CDR2 FQNEAQ (reference sequence). This CDR3 region has 15 residues. The CDR3 spells CASSPGQNSNQPQHF. The CDR3 nucleotides read TGTGCCAGCAGCCCTGGACAGAATAGCAATCAGCCCCAGCATTTT.

V usage is TRBV18 and J usage is TRBJ2-7; 10 bases match TRBD2. In germline, CDR1 is KGHSH, CDR2 LQKENI. The V gene end was trimmed by 4 bases and the J gene end by 6 bases; junction bases not matched to a gene: 3. The CDR3 length is 13 residues. The CDR3 sequence: CASSLGLASEQYF. The CDR3 region has the DNA TGTGCCAGCTCACTGGGACTAGCGAGCGAGCAGTACTTC. The entire variable domain, with the rest obtained from reference TRBV18 and TRBJ2-7, is as follows: NAGVMQNPRHLVRRRGQEARLRCSPMKGHSHVYWYRQLPEEGLKFMVYLQKENIIDESGMPKERFSAEFPKEGPSILRIQQVVRGDSAAYFCASSLGLASEQYFGPGTRLTVT.

This clone was counted once. The chain employs TRBV2 and TRBJ2-1; D ambiguous. Germline lookup yields CDR1 SNHLY and CDR2 FYNNEI. The CDR3 runs to 15 residues. Between the trimmed V and J ends, which lost 7 bases and 0 bases, there was a span of 13 bases. CDR3 region: CASTRNPGSYNEQFF. CDR3 bases: TGTGCCAGCACCCGGAACCCGGGCTCCTACAATGAGCAGTTCTTC.

This clone has just one count. This chain connects TRBV19 to TRBJ2-2, with 10 bases identical to TRBD2. The germline V gene has CDR1 LNHDA and CDR2 SQIVND (reference sequence). This CDR3 has 18 amino acids. Unmatched junction bases numbered 17, after V lost 6 bases and J lost 7 bases. The CDR3 reads CASRDLAGGSVRSGELFF. The CDR3, as DNA: TGTGCCAGTAGAGATTTAGCGGGAGGCTCCGTCCGAAGCGGGGAGCTGTTTTTT.

The chain uses TRBV5-6 and TRBJ2-5, with TRBD2 matching over 11 bases. This CDR3 is built from 15 residues. Unmatched junction bases numbered 4, after V lost 4 bases and J lost 2 bases. From germline, CDR1 is SGHDT and CDR2 YYEEEE. The DNA for the CDR3 is TGTGCCAGCAGCAAGAGACTAGCGGGACAAGAGACCCAGTACTTC. The encoded protein is CASSKRLAGQETQYF.

V usage is TRBV5-1 and J usage is TRBJ2-1, with D unclear. This CDR3 region has 16 residues. Trimming took 4 bases from V and 0 from J, leaving 14 bases between them. The germline V gene has CDR1 SGHRS and CDR2 YFSETQ. For the CDR3, the DNA is TGCGCCAGCAGCCGCGCTTACGGAGCCTCCTACAATGAGCAGTTCTTC. It encodes CASSRAYGASYNEQFF.

The chain joins TRBV6-6 to TRBJ1-3; 7 bases agree with TRBD1. Germline trimming cut 2 bases from V and 0 bases from J; bases unmatched to any gene: 4. CDR3 length: 16 amino acids. Germline CDR1 MNHNY, CDR2 SVGAGI (reference sequence). For the CDR3, the DNA is TGTGCCAGCAGTTACGACTACAGGGGCTCTGGAAACACCATATATTTT. Translating it yields CASSYDYRGSGNTIYF.

This rearrangement joins TRBV13 to TRBJ2-7; tentative D call: TRBD2 (5 bases). The CDR3 runs 13 residues. V lost 6 bases to trimming and J lost 0 bases, with 9 bases between them. Germline assignment: CDR1 PRHDT and CDR2 FYEKMQ (reference sequence). The CDR3 reads CASSFGLSYEQYF. CDR3 nucleotides: TGTGCCAGCAGTTTCGGACTCTCCTACGAGCAGTACTTC. Together with reference TRBV13 and TRBJ2-7, the CDR3 gives the full variable domain: AAGVIQSPRHLIKEKRETATLKCYPIPRHDTVYWYQQGPGQDPQFLISFYEKMQSDKGSIPDRFSAQQFSDYHSELNMSSLELGDSALYFCASSFGLSYEQYFGPGTRLTVT.

The chain combines TRBV7-9 with TRBJ1-5; no reliable D call. CDR1 is SEHNR and CDR2 is FQNEAQ in the germline V gene (reference sequence). The V end was cut by 1 base, the J end by 10 bases, with 11 bases between. CDR3 size: 13 residues. The DNA for the CDR3 is TGTGCCAGCAGCTTAGGTACGGGAGGACCCCAGCATTTT. Residues: CASSLGTGGPQHF. The full variable domain, rest sourced from reference TRBV7-9 and TRBJ1-5, is DTGVSQNPRHKITKRGQNVTFRCDPISEHNRLYWYRQTLGQGPEFLTYFQNEAQLEKSRLLSDRFSAERPKGSFSTLEIQRTEQGDSAMYLCASSLGTGGPQHFGDGTRLSIL.

This chain connects TRBV30 to TRBJ1-5; D gene uncertain. This CDR3 region has 13 residues. V gave up 2 bases and J gave up 1 base, with 6 bases separating them. Looked up from germline, CDR1 is GTSNPN and CDR2 is SVGIG (reference sequence). As DNA, the CDR3 is TGTGCCTGGAGTAAACAAAGCAATCAGCCCCAGCATTTT. It translates to CAWSKQSNQPQHF.

This clone has more than one count but fewer than ten. The rearrangement uses TRBV3-1 (or the pseudogene TRBV3-2) and TRBJ2-7, with no clear D. V lost 2 bases to trimming and J lost 3 bases, with 8 bases between them. The CDR3 contains 13 residues. Germline loops: CDR1 LGHDT, CDR2 YNNKEL (reference sequence). CDR3 amino acids: CASSQTSSYEQYF. The CDR3 DNA reads as TGTGCCAGCAGCCAAACGTCTAGCTACGAGCAGTACTTC.

The chain joins TRBV7-9 to TRBJ2-7; 11 bases match TRBD1. Per the germline V gene, CDR1 is SEHNR and CDR2 is FQNEAQ (reference sequence). V dropped 0 bases and J dropped 5; count of bases not matched to a gene: 6. The CDR3 loop spans 16 amino acids. The CDR3 loop reads CASSLAGDRGYNEQYF. CDR3 DNA: TGTGCCAGCAGCTTAGCAGGGGACAGGGGGTACAACGAGCAGTACTTC.

CDR3 amino acids: CASSQARGGTGSRESSYEQYF. CDR3 sequence (DNA): TGTGCCAGCAGCCAAGCCCGAGGAGGGACAGGGTCGAGGGAGAGCTCCTACGAGCAGTACTTC. The chain is built from TRBV14 and TRBJ2-7, with TRBD1 matching 9 bases. Trimming took 1 base from V and 0 from J; bases not matched to a gene: 19. Looked up from germline, CDR1 is SGHDN and CDR2 is FVKESK. This CDR3 is 21 amino acids long.

V and J are TRBV4-1 and TRBJ1-5; 7 bases are a match to TRBD1. V lost 6 bases and J lost 3; bases outside the gene matches: 8. CDR1 MGHRA and CDR2 YSYEKL come from the germline V gene. CDR3 length equals 15 residues. The CDR3 DNA reads TGCGCCAGCAGGCCAGACAGGGTTTCCAATCAGCCCCAGCATTTT. Protein: CASRPDRVSNQPQHF.

This clone showed up just a few times. The V call is TRBV30, the J call TRBJ1-1; D is possibly TRBD1 (5 bases). The CDR3 is 12 amino acids. Germline V gene data show CDR1 as GTSNPN and CDR2 as SVGIG (reference sequence). The ends were cut back, 3 bases at V and 4 bases at J, with 9 bases in the middle. The CDR3 DNA sequence: TGTGCCTGGAGGGGCGGGGGCACTGAAGCTTTCTTT. This codes for CAWRGGGTEAFF.

This sequence joins TRBV11-2 and TRBJ2-7; 7 nucleotides align to TRBD2. The CDR3 totals 16 residues. J was trimmed by 6 bases and V by 4 bases; bases with no gene match: 15. Germline lookup yields CDR1 SGHAT and CDR2 FQNNGV. CDR3 region: CASSSRGLAEGLEQYF. In DNA, the CDR3 is TGTGCCAGCAGCTCGAGAGGCCTAGCGGAGGGACTCGAGCAGTACTTC.

The rearrangement uses TRBV6-2 or TRBV6-3 and TRBJ1-4; no firm D call. This CDR3 comprises 15 residues. CDR1 is MNHEY, CDR2 SVGEGT, per germline. Trimming pared 0 bases from V and 0 bases from J, leaving 5 bases between. The CDR3 DNA reads as TGTGCCAGCAGTTACTCGGCAACAACTAATGAAAAACTGTTTTTT. As protein: CASSYSATTNEKLFF.

This clone showed up just once. J is TRBJ2-2 and V is TRBV6-5; no firm D call. CDR1 MNHEY and CDR2 SVGAGI come from the germline V gene. The CDR3 sequence is 14 residues long. With 7 bases removed from V and 4 bases from J, the gap between germline ends came to 13 bases. The CDR3 DNA reads as TGTGCCAGCAAGGAGATTACGCCCACCGGGGAGCTGTTTTTT. Protein sequence: CASKEITPTGELFF.